The rows below give T cell receptor beta chains drawn from one sample of a study of cytomegalovirus exposure and HLA in healthy donors. Sequencing used immunoSEQ multiplex PCR; TCRdb keeps in-frame clones, though not all of them. The data contain over 130,000 clones, about 84% of them singletons. The sequenced sample consisted of PBMCs. The receptors come from a man aged 50-60 years in good health and CMV-seronegative. The CDR3 runs from the conserved cysteine through the conserved F or W. The D gene is left open where the match is weak. Only part of the rows carry a size: once, few, many, or a class if the clone is expanded.

j_gene | abundance | len | d_gene | v_gene | CDR3aa | CDR3nt
TRBJ2-1 | - | 15 | TRBD1 | TRBV25-1 | CASTEDRQGANEQFF | TGTGCCAGCACTGAGGACCGACAGGGGGCTAATGAGCAGTTCTTC
TRBJ1-2 | - | 13 | - | TRBV27 | CASGNREDYGYTF | TGTGCCAGCGGAAATCGGGAGGACTATGGCTACACCTTC
TRBJ1-2 | - | 15 | TRBD1 | TRBV6-5 | CASSYSGQGNYGYTF | TGTGCCAGCAGTTACTCCGGACAGGGAAACTATGGCTACACCTTC
TRBJ1-1 | - | 11 | - | TRBV19 | CASSTDSSAFF | TGTGCCAGTAGTACAGACAGTAGCGCTTTCTTT
TRBJ2-4 | - | 14 | TRBD1 | TRBV2 | CASQEQGNKNIQYF | TGTGCCAGCCAAGAACAGGGGAACAAAAACATTCAGTACTTC
TRBJ2-5 | - | 13 | - | TRBV29-1 | CSVGESGGETQYF | TGCAGCGTTGGGGAGTCTGGGGGCGAGACCCAGTACTTC
TRBJ2-1 | - | 15 | - | TRBV30 | CAWSLGRGEVNEQFF | TGTGCCTGGAGCCTCGGCAGGGGAGAGGTTAATGAGCAGTTCTTC
TRBJ2-1 | once | 13 | - | TRBV6-1 | CASNPADYNEQFF | TGTGCCAGCAATCCCGCGGACTACAATGAGCAGTTCTTC
TRBJ1-1 | few | 12 | - | TRBV6-5 | CASSHRDTEAFF | TGTGCCAGCTCACATCGGGACACTGAAGCTTTCTTT
TRBJ2-1 | once | 16 | - | TRBV7-2 | CASVFLPSGTGNEQFF | TGTGCCAGCGTTTTTCTCCCCAGCGGGACAGGCAATGAGCAGTTCTTC
TRBJ1-5 | - | 14 | - | TRBV21-1 | CASSKVGGGQPQHF | TGTGCCAGCAGCAAAGTAGGGGGGGGGCAGCCCCAGCATTTT
TRBJ2-7 | - | 15 | - | TRBV14 | CASSQVRGPFYEQYF | TGTGCCAGCAGCCAAGTCAGGGGCCCATTCTACGAGCAGTACTTC
TRBJ1-1 | - | 15 | TRBD1 | TRBV5-6 | CASSSPGQGWFGAFF | TGTGCCAGCAGCTCACCGGGACAGGGTTGGTTTGGAGCTTTCTTT
TRBJ2-7 | - | 15 | TRBD2 | TRBV13 | CASSFTGRGSAEQYF | TGTGCCAGCAGCTTTACAGGCCGCGGGAGTGCCGAGCAGTACTTC
TRBJ1-5 | - | 13 | - | TRBV30 | CAWSVSSNQPQHF | TGTGCCTGGAGTGTCTCTAGCAATCAGCCCCAGCATTTT
TRBJ2-7 | - | 16 | - | TRBV28 | CASSLEYLASRDEQYF | TGTGCCAGCAGTTTAGAATATTTGGCTAGCCGAGACGAGCAGTACTTC
TRBJ2-5 | - | 14 | TRBD2 | TRBV4-1 | CASSLGTSGKTQYF | TGCGCCAGCAGCCTCGGGACTAGCGGGAAGACCCAGTACTTC
TRBJ2-7 | - | 14 | - | TRBV14 | CASSRDRYFYEQYF | TGTGCCAGCAGCCGTGACAGGTATTTCTACGAGCAGTACTTC
TRBJ2-2 | once | 17 | - | TRBV5-1 | CASSLLVDRGTVGELFF | TGCGCCAGCAGCTTGTTAGTGGATCGGGGTACGGTCGGGGAGCTGTTTTTT
TRBJ1-5 | - | 13 | - | TRBV29-1 | CSVRTDLNQPQHF | TGCAGCGTTAGGACAGACCTCAATCAGCCCCAGCATTTT
TRBJ2-7 | - | 15 | TRBD2 | TRBV28 | CASSLSGSSSYEQYF | TGTGCCAGCAGTCTTAGCGGGTCTAGCTCCTACGAGCAGTACTTC
TRBJ1-2 | - | 14 | - | TRBV5-6 | CASSLVRAGYGYTF | TGTGCCAGCAGCTTGGTCAGGGCCGGGTATGGCTACACCTTC
TRBJ2-3 | - | 16 | TRBD1 | TRBV5-4 | CASSHGQDVFGDTQYF | TGTGCCAGCAGCCACGGACAGGACGTATTCGGAGATACGCAGTATTTT
TRBJ1-1 | - | 16 | TRBD1 | TRBV14 | CASSPWTGKLNTEAFF | TGTGCCAGCAGCCCCTGGACAGGGAAATTGAACACTGAAGCTTTCTTT
TRBJ1-1 | - | 13 | - | TRBV9 | CASSCQGCTEAFF | TGTGCCAGCAGCTGTCAGGGGTGCACTGAAGCTTTCTTT
TRBJ2-6 | - | 17 | TRBD1 | TRBV27 | CASSFQGVFSGANVLTF | TGTGCCAGCAGTTTCCAGGGGGTCTTTTCTGGGGCCAACGTCCTGACTTTC
TRBJ2-7 | once | 14 | - | TRBV28 | CASSLVQAGYEQYF | TGTGCCAGCAGTTTAGTCCAAGCAGGCTACGAGCAGTACTTC
TRBJ2-5 | - | 11 | - | TRBV2 | CASSESETQYF | TGTGCCAGCAGTGAATCGGAGACCCAGTACTTC
TRBJ2-1 | few | 14 | TRBD1 | TRBV6-1 | CASSERDRYNEQFF | TGTGCCAGCAGTGAAAGGGACAGATACAATGAGCAGTTCTTC
TRBJ1-6 | - | 14 | - | TRBV7-9 | CASTGSSYNSPLHF | TGTGCCAGCACCGGGAGCTCCTATAATTCACCCCTCCACTTT
TRBJ1-5 | - | 15 | - | TRBV6-6 | CASSYGQGKDQPQHF | TGTGCCAGCAGTTACGGGCAGGGGAAGGATCAGCCCCAGCATTTT